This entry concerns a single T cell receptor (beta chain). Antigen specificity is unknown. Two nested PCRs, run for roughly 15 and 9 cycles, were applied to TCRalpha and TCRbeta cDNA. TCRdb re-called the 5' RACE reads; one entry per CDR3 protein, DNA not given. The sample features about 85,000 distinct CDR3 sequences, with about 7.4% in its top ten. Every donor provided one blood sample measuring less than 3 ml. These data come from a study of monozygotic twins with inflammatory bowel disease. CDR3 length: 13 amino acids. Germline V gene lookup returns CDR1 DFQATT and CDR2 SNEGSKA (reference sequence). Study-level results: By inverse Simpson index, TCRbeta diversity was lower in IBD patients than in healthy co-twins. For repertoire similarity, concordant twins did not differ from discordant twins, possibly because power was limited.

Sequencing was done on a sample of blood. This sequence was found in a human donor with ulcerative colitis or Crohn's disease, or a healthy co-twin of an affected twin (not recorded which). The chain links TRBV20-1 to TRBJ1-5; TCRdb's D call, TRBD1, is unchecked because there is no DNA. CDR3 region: CSATNRADQPQHF.